The 15 T cell receptor beta chains presented below share a single source sample, sequenced in a study of blood T cell repertoires in COVID-19. The protocol was immunoSEQ multiplex PCR, while the TCRdb copy is restricted to in-frame clones and leaves out a portion. There are approximately 270,000 clones in the sample; roughly four fifths occur only once, and roughly 14% lies in the top ten. Material for sequencing was peripheral blood. Source of these receptors: a person in their 70s with COVID-19, enrolled during active disease.

The chain combines TRBV13 with TRBJ2-2, with TRBD2 matching 7 bases. CDR1 is PRHDT and CDR2 is FYEKMQ in the germline V gene (reference sequence). Trimming at V came to 3 bases and at J to 3 bases, leaving 10 bases not matched to a gene. This CDR3 contains 17 residues. CDR3 nucleotides: TGTGCCAGCAGCTTGGGACTGACTAGCCAGTACACCGGGGAGCTGTTTTTT. Amino acid sequence: CASSLGLTSQYTGELFF.

The rearrangement uses TRBV9 and TRBJ2-1, with D unclear. V was cut by 0 bases and J by 2 bases, with 9 bases left in between. CDR3 length equals 15 residues. Germline V gene data show CDR1 as SGDLS and CDR2 as YYNGEE. CDR3 sequence (DNA): TGTGCCAGCAGCGTAGGAACAGTCACCTACAATGAGCAGTTCTTC. Translating gives CASSVGTVTYNEQFF.

V usage is TRBV19 and J usage is TRBJ1-4, with 7 positions matching TRBD1. Germline loops: CDR1 LNHDA, CDR2 SQIVND (reference sequence). This CDR3 has 16 residues. The J segment lost 11 bases and the V segment lost 4 bases, leaving 16 bases of the junction unmatched. The CDR3 is CASSTRDRALGGKLFF. The CDR3 DNA is TGTGCCAGTAGTACCCGCGACAGGGCCCTTGGTGGGAAACTGTTTTTT.

The genes are TRBV12-3 or TRBV12-4 and TRBJ2-1; tentatively, D is TRBD2 (6 bases). The CDR3 totals 13 residues. Trimming took 5 bases from V and 7 from J, leaving 12 bases between them. The CDR3 bases are TGTGCCAGCAGTCAAACCGGGGGTAATGAGCAGTTCTTC. Translating gives CASSQTGGNEQFF.

The chain carries TRBV19 and TRBJ1-1; 8 bases match TRBD1. Losses at the gene ends were 6 bases for V and 0 bases for J; bases not matched to a gene: 12. Germline V gene data show CDR1 as LNHDA and CDR2 as SQIVND (reference sequence). The CDR3 contains 17 residues. The CDR3 protein is CASRPGPGGNMNTEAFF. As DNA, the CDR3 is TGTGCCAGTAGGCCCGGGCCAGGGGGCAACATGAACACTGAAGCTTTCTTT.

This clone was detected once. The chain employs TRBV28 and TRBJ1-6; 7 positions match TRBD1. Germline assignment: CDR1 MDHEN and CDR2 SYDVKM. V shed 6 bases, J shed 4 bases, and the junction held 9 bases outside the gene matches. The CDR3 covers 16 residues. CDR3 region: CASREASTGYNSPLHF. The CDR3 DNA reads TGTGCCAGCAGAGAGGCTTCGACAGGGTATAATTCACCCCTCCACTTT.

This clone was observed once. This rearrangement joins TRBV12-3 or TRBV12-4 to TRBJ2-2; maybe TRBD2 (6 bases). The length of the CDR3 is 13 residues. V lost 5 bases and J 6 bases, leaving 10 bases between the germline ends. CDR3 coding DNA: TGTGCCAGCAGTATGAGGAGGGCCGGGGAGCTGTTTTTT. Translating gives CASSMRRAGELFF.

The chain uses TRBV27 and TRBJ2-7, with D possibly TRBD2 on 6 matching bases. The V end was cut by 5 bases, the J end by 2 bases, with 16 bases between. This CDR3 spans 15 amino acids. Per the germline V gene, CDR1 is MNHEY and CDR2 is SMNVEV (reference sequence). The DNA of the CDR3 is TGTGCCAGCAGTATCATGGGACTGGCAACCTACGAGCAGTACTTC. This translates into CASSIMGLATYEQYF.

The V gene is TRBV6-4, the J gene TRBJ2-5; perhaps TRBD2 as D (6 bases). V was pared by 6 bases and J by 2 bases, with 16 bases between. There are 15 residues in the CDR3. Germline V gives CDR1 MRHNA, CDR2 SNTAGT. CDR3 nucleotide sequence: TGTGCCAGCAGGGGCAGGGTCGCGGGGCAAGAGACCCAGTACTTC. Translation: CASRGRVAGQETQYF.

CDR3 in DNA: TGCGCCAGCAGCCCAACCCCCCCCCGGACAGGGGTTTACAATGAGCAGTTCTTC. The encoded protein is CASSPTPPRTGVYNEQFF. V and J are TRBV5-1 and TRBJ2-1, with 9 bases identical to TRBD1. The CDR3 contains 18 residues. Germline V gives CDR1 SGHRS, CDR2 YFSETQ. The junction had 15 bases not matched to a gene; V was cut back by 4 bases and J by 4 bases.

The chain links TRBV19 to TRBJ1-3; tentative D call: TRBD1 (5 bases). The CDR3 runs 15 residues. The V end lost 5 bases, the J end lost 0 bases, and 11 bases lay between the germline ends. Germline V gene sequence: CDR1 LNHDA, CDR2 SQIVND (reference sequence). Here the CDR3 DNA reads TGTGCCAGTAGTCCCGGGGGGGACTCTGGAAACACCATATATTTT. Translated: CASSPGGDSGNTIYF. Full variable domain (missing parts from reference TRBV19 and TRBJ1-3): DGGITQSPKYLFRKEGQNVTLSCEQNLNHDAMYWYRQDPGQGLRLIYYSQIVNDFQKGDIAEGYSVSREKKESFPLTVTSAQKNPTAFYLCASSPGGDSGNTIYFGEGSWLTVV.

In its sample, this clone was seen a few times. V and J are TRBV5-1 and TRBJ2-7; 7 nucleotides line up with TRBD2. The V and J ends lost 1 base and 3 bases, in that order; junction bases with no gene match: 1. Germline CDR1 reads SGHRS; CDR2 reads YFSETQ. The CDR3 has 13 residues. The CDR3 sequence: CASSLSGVYEQYF. DNA for the CDR3: TGCGCCAGCAGCTTGAGCGGGGTCTACGAGCAGTACTTC.

This sequence joins TRBV19 and TRBJ1-4, with unresolved D. V gave up 7 bases and J gave up 0 bases, with 12 bases separating them. The CDR3 contains 15 residues. Germline V lookup: CDR1 LNHDA, CDR2 SQIVND (reference sequence). The CDR3 loop reads CASTGGGATNEKLFF. The CDR3 coding sequence is TGTGCCAGTACCGGAGGCGGAGCAACTAATGAAAAACTGTTTTTT.

The chain has TRBV7-2 and TRBJ2-7, with 11 bases that match TRBD2. Germline CDR1 SGHTA, CDR2 FQGNSA. Trimming at V came to 4 bases and at J to 5 bases, leaving 7 bases not matched to a gene. This CDR3 comprises 15 residues. CDR3 protein: CASSSGTSGFDEQYF. In DNA, the CDR3 is TGTGCCAGCAGCTCAGGGACTAGCGGATTTGACGAGCAGTACTTC.

This clone was counted once. V gene TRBV19 combines with J gene TRBJ2-3, with 7 bases fitting TRBD1. This CDR3 spans 14 amino acids. V shed 7 bases and J 2 bases; nucleotides not matched to a gene: 6. CDR1 and CDR2 from the germline V gene are LNHDA and SQIVND (reference sequence). The CDR3 reads CASNRDRYTDTQYF. The DNA of the CDR3 is TGTGCCAGTAACAGGGACAGATACACAGATACGCAGTATTTT.